A single sample is the source of the 23 T cell receptor beta chains below, sequenced in a study of cytomegalovirus exposure and HLA in healthy donors. Amplification used 60 Vbeta primers and 13 Jbeta primers. Produced via immunoSEQ multiplex PCR; TCRdb's table is partial and in-frame only. The sample data list about 51,000 clones. Sequenced sample: PBMCs. The receptor set was obtained from a female donor in good health and CMV-seronegative.

The chain combines TRBV5-1 with TRBJ2-2; 10 positions agree with TRBD1. The length of the CDR3 is 15 residues. With 1 base clipped from V and 7 bases from J, the junction kept 4 bases outside the gene matches. Per germline, CDR1 SGHRS and CDR2 YFSETQ. The CDR3 nucleotides read TGCGCCAGCAGCTTGTCCCGGGACAGGGGCGGGGAGCTGTTTTTT. Amino acid sequence: CASSLSRDRGGELFF.

The V call is TRBV5-6, the J call TRBJ2-7; 7 nucleotides match TRBD1. V was pared by 4 bases and J by 2 bases, with 15 bases of the junction left unmatched. CDR3 length: 17 residues. Germline CDR1 SGHDT, CDR2 YYEEEE. In nucleotides, the CDR3 is TGTGCCAGCAGCCCGGAGACTCGGACAGGCCTCGCCTACGAGCAGTACTTC. Translation: CASSPETRTGLAYEQYF.

V and J are TRBV7-2 and TRBJ2-3, with 11 positions matching TRBD1. This CDR3 region has 16 residues. The V gene's germline CDR1 is SGHTA and CDR2 FQGNSA. V was pared by 3 bases and J by 3 bases, with 5 bases of the junction left unmatched. The CDR3 bases are TGTGCCAGCAGCTTCCGGGACAGGGGGGGGACAGATACGCAGTATTTT. Translating it yields CASSFRDRGGTDTQYF. Looking up the rest from reference TRBV7-2 and TRBJ2-3 gives the full variable domain: GAGVSQSPSNKVTEKGKDVELRCDPISGHTALYWYRQSLGQGLEFLIYFQGNSAPDKSGLPSDRFSAERTGGSVSTLTIQRTQQEDSAVYLCASSFRDRGGTDTQYFGPGTRLTVL.

This chain links TRBV9 with TRBJ1-1; D gene uncertain. Trimming pared 2 bases from V and 2 bases from J, leaving 4 bases between. The V gene's germline CDR1 is SGDLS and CDR2 YYNGEE. The CDR3 runs 12 residues. The DNA of the CDR3 is TGTGCCAGCAGCGTCGTAAACACTGAAGCTTTCTTT. It yields the protein CASSVVNTEAFF.

The rearrangement uses TRBV6-6 and TRBJ1-2; the match to TRBD1 covers 8 bases. J gave up 2 bases and V 5 bases, and 4 bases lay outside the gene matches. Germline V gene data show CDR1 as MNHNY and CDR2 as SVGAGI (reference sequence). CDR3 length equals 14 residues. CDR3 DNA: TGTGCCAGCAGTGGGCAGGGGGCAAACTATGGCTACACCTTC. It is translated as CASSGQGANYGYTF.

The V call is TRBV4-1, the J call TRBJ1-1; TRBD1 is a possible D gene (5 bases). The CDR3 sequence is 16 residues long. Per the germline V gene, CDR1 is MGHRA and CDR2 is YSYEKL. Trimming removed 0 bases at V and 3 bases at J, with 14 bases between. The CDR3 nucleotides read TGCGCCAGCAGCCAAGATGGGGCAGGGCCAGACACTGAAGCTTTCTTT. This sequence encodes CASSQDGAGPDTEAFF.

The chain carries TRBV4-3 and TRBJ2-6, with D unclear. Germline V gene lookup returns CDR1 LGHNA and CDR2 YSLEER. CDR3 length: 18 amino acids. V lost 0 bases and J lost 2, with 14 bases in between. CDR3 protein: CASSQDLARSTGANVLTF. CDR3 nucleotide sequence: TGCGCCAGCAGCCAAGATCTCGCTAGATCGACTGGGGCCAACGTCCTGACTTTC.

The chain joins TRBV5-4 to TRBJ2-7, with D maybe TRBD2 (6 bases). There are 14 residues in the CDR3. The V end lost 3 bases, the J end lost 2 bases, and 12 bases lay between the germline ends. Germline loops: CDR1 SGHNT, CDR2 YYREEE (reference sequence). The CDR3 protein is CASSWGPGAYEQYF. The CDR3 DNA reads TGTGCCAGCAGCTGGGGACCGGGGGCCTACGAGCAGTACTTC.

The chain recombines TRBV18 with TRBJ1-2; 7 positions agree with TRBD1. The CDR3 spans 12 residues. The germline V gene encodes CDR1 KGHSH and CDR2 LQKENI. Germline trimming cut 6 bases from V and 8 bases from J; bases unmatched to any gene: 6. In DNA, the CDR3 is TGTGCCAGCTCGGGTGACAGGGAAGGCTACACCTTC. It translates to CASSGDREGYTF. The variable domain in full, completed from reference TRBV18 and TRBJ1-2, reads NAGVMQNPRHLVRRRGQEARLRCSPMKGHSHVYWYRQLPEEGLKFMVYLQKENIIDESGMPKERFSAEFPKEGPSILRIQQVVRGDSAAYFCASSGDREGYTFGSGTRLTVV.

The V gene is TRBV5-4, the J gene TRBJ2-3, with 13 bases identical to TRBD2. Unmatched junction bases numbered 13, after V lost 4 bases and J lost 11 bases. The CDR3 sequence is 16 residues long. Germline values: CDR1 SGHNT, CDR2 YYREEE (reference sequence). CDR3 sequence (DNA): TGTGCCAGCAGCACGATAGGACTAGCGGGAGAGGCCCAGCAGTATTTT. Its protein is CASSTIGLAGEAQQYF. The variable domain in full, completed from reference TRBV5-4 and TRBJ2-3, reads ETGVTQSPTHLIKTRGQQVTLRCSSQSGHNTVSWYQQALGQGPQFIFQYYREEENGRGNFPPRFSGLQFPNYSSELNVNALELDDSALYLCASSTIGLAGEAQQYFGPGTRLTVL.

The chain employs TRBV4-1 and TRBJ2-1; 13 nucleotides match TRBD2. CDR1 MGHRA and CDR2 YSYEKL come from the germline V gene. The CDR3 runs 17 residues. V shed 0 bases, J shed 7 bases, and the junction held 6 bases outside the gene matches. The CDR3 DNA is TGCGCCAGCAGCCAAGAAACTAGCGGGGGGGCCGGGAATGAGCAGTTCTTC. Translation: CASSQETSGGAGNEQFF.

The chain is built from TRBV15 and TRBJ2-5, with TRBD2 matching over 10 bases. This CDR3 is built from 17 residues. With V trimmed by 0 bases and J by 5 bases, 9 bases remained unmatched. Per the germline V gene, CDR1 is LNHNV and CDR2 is YYDKDF (reference sequence). CDR3 residues: CATSREASGGVRETQYF. Here the CDR3 DNA reads TGTGCCACCAGCAGAGAGGCGAGCGGGGGGGTCCGGGAGACCCAGTACTTC.

The chain is built from TRBV19 and TRBJ2-7, with D perhaps TRBD1 (6 bases). This CDR3 spans 14 amino acids. Per the germline V gene, CDR1 is LNHDA and CDR2 is SQIVND (reference sequence). V was cut by 5 bases and J by 7 bases, with 18 bases left in between. The CDR3 nucleotides read TGTGCCAGTAGTTCTAGGGTGGGGACACGTGAGCAGTACTTC. Translated, it gives CASSSRVGTREQYF.

For the CDR3, the DNA is TGTGCCAGCGGGGGGGACAGGGGCTCCTACGAGCAGTACTTC. Translated: CASGGDRGSYEQYF. V gene TRBV2 combines with J gene TRBJ2-7; 10 bases agree with TRBD1. Per germline, CDR1 SNHLY and CDR2 FYNNEI. The CDR3 contains 14 residues. The V and J ends lost 8 bases and 0 bases, in that order; junction bases with no gene match: 4. Supplemented by reference TRBV2 and TRBJ2-7, the full variable domain reads EPEVTQTPSHQVTQMGQEVILRCVPISNHLYFYWYRQILGQKVEFLVSFYNNEISEKSEIFDDQFSVERPDGSNFTLKIRSTKLEDSAMYFCASGGDRGSYEQYFGPGTRLTVT.

The chain employs TRBV18 and TRBJ2-7, with 11 bases identical to TRBD1. The CDR3 has 15 residues. V was pared by 6 bases and J by 5 bases, with 9 bases of the junction left unmatched. Germline V gene sequence: CDR1 KGHSH, CDR2 LQKENI. The CDR3 protein is CASSPGTGGSDEQYF. CDR3 nucleotides: TGTGCCAGCTCCCCGGGGACAGGGGGGAGCGACGAGCAGTACTTC.

CDR3: CASSWGGQGPDSPLHF. DNA for the CDR3: TGTGCCAGCAGCTGGGGGGGTCAGGGGCCGGACTCACCCCTCCACTTT. The genes are TRBV5-4 and TRBJ1-6; perhaps TRBD1 as D (6 bases). Germline V gene data show CDR1 as SGHNT and CDR2 as YYREEE (reference sequence). Between the trimmed V and J ends, which lost 3 bases and 10 bases, there was a span of 20 bases. The length of the CDR3 is 16 residues.

The genes are TRBV5-1 and TRBJ2-7, with 7 bases lining up with TRBD1. The CDR3 is made up of 14 amino acids. CDR1 is SGHRS, CDR2 YFSETQ, per germline. J lost 2 bases, V lost 4 bases, and 6 bases had no gene match. The CDR3 loop is CASSLAGQAYEQYF. Here the CDR3 DNA reads TGCGCCAGCAGCCTAGCCGGACAGGCCTACGAGCAGTACTTC.

The V call is TRBV29-1, the J call TRBJ2-1, with TRBD2 matching over 12 bases. The CDR3 is 16 residues long. The germline CDR1 and CDR2 sequences are SQVTM and ANQGSEA. Trimming at V came to 0 bases and at J to 7 bases, leaving 7 bases not matched to a gene. The CDR3 sequence: CSVEDSLAGGLNEQFF. The CDR3 bases are TGCAGCGTTGAAGATTCTCTAGCGGGGGGGTTGAATGAGCAGTTCTTC.

The V call is TRBV7-3, the J call TRBJ2-7; 7 positions agree with TRBD2. Trimming took 5 bases from V and 4 from J; bases not matched to a gene: 5. Germline lookup yields CDR1 SGHTA and CDR2 FQGTGA. The CDR3 is made up of 13 amino acids. Here the CDR3 reads CASSPGREYEQYF. The CDR3 bases are TGTGCCAGCAGCCCAGGGAGGGAATACGAGCAGTACTTC.

This chain joins TRBV10-3 and TRBJ2-7; the D gene is possibly TRBD2 (5 bases). With 6 bases removed from V and 7 bases from J, the gap between germline ends came to 13 bases. This CDR3 contains 12 residues. CDR1 and CDR2 (germline): ENHRY, SYGVKD. The CDR3 coding sequence is TGTGCCATCAGCCGATTGGAGGTGGAGCAGTACTTC. Amino acid sequence: CAISRLEVEQYF.

J is TRBJ2-6 and V is TRBV5-1; D is unresolved. The CDR3 loop spans 14 amino acids. V gave up 7 bases and J gave up 0 bases, with 8 bases separating them. Germline V gene lookup returns CDR1 SGHRS and CDR2 YFSETQ. CDR3 region: CASRSVSGANVLTF. CDR3 coding DNA: TGCGCCAGCCGATCGGTCTCTGGGGCCAACGTCCTGACTTTC.

The V gene is TRBV4-3, the J gene TRBJ1-6, with 7 bases identical to TRBD1. Germline V CDR1 and CDR2: LGHNA, YSLEER. After removal of 2 bases from V and 13 bases from J, the junction contained 17 bases not matched to a gene. This CDR3 has 17 residues. CDR3 coding DNA: TGCGCCAGCAGCCAAAAATCCGGGACAGCGGGGGCCTTGCCCCTCCACTTT. Its translation is CASSQKSGTAGALPLHF.

This chain connects TRBV30 to TRBJ1-2; D is unresolved. This CDR3 contains 13 residues. V was shortened by 2 bases and J by 1 base, with 8 bases between the two germline ends. The germline V gene encodes CDR1 GTSNPN and CDR2 SVGIG (reference sequence). The CDR3 nucleotides read TGTGCCTGGAGTTATCCAGGTAACTATGGCTACACCTTC. Protein product: CAWSYPGNYGYTF.